The 2 T cell receptor beta chains given below trace back to one sample, sequenced in a study of OX40 agonist ivuxolimab in advanced cancers. Generated by immunoSEQ multiplex PCR, the TCRdb table keeps only in-frame clones and is missing some. The sample holds tens of thousands of clones, around 77% seen once. The sequenced sample was CD4+ or CD8+ T cells sorted from blood, obtained in a trial of the OX40 agonist ivuxolimab. The origin of the receptors is an adult with an advanced solid tumor such as melanoma, head and neck, liver or kidney cancer.

The rearrangement joins TRBV5-6 to TRBJ1-1, with a tentative D call TRBD1 (5 bases). V was trimmed by 4 bases and J by 3 bases, leaving 16 bases between them. The length of the CDR3 is 15 residues. Per the germline V gene, CDR1 is SGHDT and CDR2 is YYEEEE. Here the CDR3 reads CASSPRQLGDTEAFF. The DNA of the CDR3 is TGTGCCAGCAGCCCTAGACAGCTAGGGGACACTGAAGCTTTCTTT.

The chain carries TRBV7-3 and TRBJ2-2; 7 nucleotides align to TRBD2. The CDR3 is 19 amino acids. From germline, CDR1 is SGHTA and CDR2 FQGTGA. V was clipped by 8 bases and J by 0 bases; unmatched bases: 18. The CDR3 region has the DNA TGTGCCAGCCCACACATGCGAAAAAGCGGGGATCCGAACACCGGGGAGCTGTTTTTT. As protein: CASPHMRKSGDPNTGELFF.